The 18 T cell receptor beta chains given below trace back to one sample, sequenced in a study of blood T cell repertoires in COVID-19. The data were produced by immunoSEQ multiplex PCR, yet TCRdb's version contains in-frame clones alone and is incomplete. The sample has under 350,000 clones, approximately 85% seen once. Material for sequencing was peripheral blood. The receptors originated from a human donor in a cohort sampled during active COVID-19.

The rearrangement uses TRBV15 and TRBJ1-3; unclear D gene. Germline V CDR1 and CDR2: LNHNV, YYDKDF (reference sequence). The germline V and J ends were trimmed by 1 base and 1 base, with 5 bases remaining between them. This CDR3 is built from 14 residues. The CDR3 reads CATSRVSSGNTIYF. CDR3 in DNA: TGTGCCACCAGCAGAGTCAGTTCTGGAAACACCATATATTTT. The variable domain in full, completed from reference TRBV15 and TRBJ1-3, reads DAMVIQNPRYQVTQFGKPVTLSCSQTLNHNVMYWYQQKSSQAPKLLFHYYDKDFNNEADTPDNFQSRRPNTSFCFLDIRSPGLGDTAMYLCATSRVSSGNTIYFGEGSWLTVV.

The chain carries TRBV5-1 and TRBJ2-3; TRBD2 matches 11 bases. Germline lookup yields CDR1 SGHRS and CDR2 YFSETQ. J lost 5 bases, V lost 0 bases, and 5 bases had no gene match. This CDR3 comprises 16 residues. This chain's CDR3 is CASSLASGGPGDTQYF. The DNA of the CDR3 is TGCGCCAGCAGCTTGGCTAGCGGGGGGCCCGGAGATACGCAGTATTTT.

This sequence joins TRBV10-3 and TRBJ1-3; no clear D gene. V dropped 3 bases and J dropped 0 bases, with 18 bases sitting between them. The CDR3 runs 18 residues. Germline loops: CDR1 ENHRY, CDR2 SYGVKD. DNA for the CDR3: TGTGCCATCAGTGACCCACAGACCAGGTCGTCCTCTGGAAACACCATATATTTT. It yields the protein CAISDPQTRSSSGNTIYF.

The CDR3 spells CASSTGANQPQHF. As DNA, the CDR3 is TGCGCCAGCAGTACAGGGGCAAATCAGCCCCAGCATTTT. The V and J genes are TRBV5-1 and TRBJ1-5, with 7 positions matching TRBD1. In germline, CDR1 is SGHRS, CDR2 YFSETQ. The CDR3 spans 13 residues. J was trimmed by 4 bases and V by 5 bases; bases with no gene match: 3. The full variable domain, its missing parts supplied by reference TRBV5-1 and TRBJ1-5, is KAGVTQTPRYLIKTRGQQVTLSCSPISGHRSVSWYQQTPGQGLQFLFEYFSETQRNKGNFPGRFSGRQFSNSRSEMNVSTLELGDSALYLCASSTGANQPQHFGDGTRLSIL.

The V call is TRBV5-6, the J call TRBJ2-1, with 7 bases lining up with TRBD1. Trimming took 2 bases from V and 3 from J; bases not matched to a gene: 8. The length of the CDR3 is 16 residues. Germline loops: CDR1 SGHDT, CDR2 YYEEEE. The CDR3 region is CASSFGNRGNYNEQFF. The CDR3 region has the DNA TGTGCCAGCAGCTTTGGTAACAGGGGCAACTACAATGAGCAGTTCTTC.

This chain connects TRBV6-1 to TRBJ2-7; perhaps TRBD2 as D (6 bases). Germline V CDR1 and CDR2: MNHNS, SASEGT. The CDR3 spans 15 residues. Deletions cut 1 base from V and 1 base from J, with 11 bases between. CDR3 in amino acids: CASSEVIGTSYEQYF. For the CDR3, the DNA is TGTGCCAGCAGTGAAGTTATTGGGACTTCCTACGAGCAGTACTTC.

The chain couples TRBV5-1 to TRBJ2-7; 7 positions match TRBD2. CDR1 is SGHRS, CDR2 YFSETQ, per germline. V gave up 4 bases and J gave up 0 bases; unmatched junction bases: 7. This CDR3 has 15 residues. The CDR3, as DNA: TGCGCCAGCAGCCACCGCGGGGGAAGCTCCTACGAGCAGTACTTC. This encodes CASSHRGGSSYEQYF.

This sequence joins TRBV5-1 and TRBJ1-2; tentatively, D is TRBD1 (5 bases). The CDR3 is made up of 14 amino acids. Germline V gene data show CDR1 as SGHRS and CDR2 as YFSETQ. Trimming shortened V by 2 bases and J by 2 bases, and 10 bases separated the two germline ends. The CDR3 region is CASSFQGGNYGYTF. CDR3 sequence (DNA): TGCGCCAGCAGCTTCCAGGGTGGAAACTATGGCTACACCTTC.

This chain connects TRBV19 to TRBJ1-5; D unclear. Germline assignment: CDR1 LNHDA and CDR2 SQIVND (reference sequence). Trimming left V 3 bases short and J 7 bases short, with 10 bases between. The CDR3 runs to 13 residues. As DNA, the CDR3 is TGTGCCAGTAGTATTAGTATCGTACAGCCCCAGCATTTT. It is translated as CASSISIVQPQHF.

The genes are TRBV19 and TRBJ1-6; TRBD1 matches at 10 bases. After removal of 5 bases from V and 9 bases from J, the junction contained 10 bases not matched to a gene. Per the germline V gene, CDR1 is LNHDA and CDR2 is SQIVND (reference sequence). The CDR3 runs to 16 residues. The CDR3 sequence is CASSAIDRGQGSPLHF. The CDR3 nucleotides read TGTGCCAGTAGTGCGATCGACAGGGGGCAGGGTTCACCCCTCCACTTT.

This clone was detected once. The chain employs TRBV15 and TRBJ2-7; 10 bases are shared with TRBD2. CDR3 length equals 15 residues. Germline V CDR1 and CDR2: LNHNV, YYDKDF (reference sequence). V trimming: 5 bases; J trimming: 3 bases; junction bases outside the gene matches: 7. DNA of the CDR3: TGTGCCACCAGCCCTGGACTAGCGGAAGGCTACGAGCAGTACTTC. It specifies CATSPGLAEGYEQYF.

This clone was seen a few times. The chain couples TRBV30 to TRBJ2-2; D unresolved. The CDR3 length is 12 residues. V shed 2 bases and J shed 5 bases, with 6 bases lying between them. Germline V gene sequence: CDR1 GTSNPN, CDR2 SVGIG (reference sequence). In nucleotides, the CDR3 is TGTGCCTGGAGTTCGAGTACCGGGGAGCTGTTTTTT. Translated: CAWSSSTGELFF.

The rearrangement uses TRBV12-5 and TRBJ2-1, with TRBD2 identical over 9 bases. The V and J ends lost 1 base and 9 bases, in that order; junction bases with no gene match: 1. CDR1 is LGHNT, CDR2 FRNRAP, per germline. The CDR3 spans 13 residues. The CDR3 loop is CASGLGLAAEQFF. The CDR3 bases are TGTGCTAGTGGTTTGGGACTAGCGGCTGAGCAGTTCTTC. The entire variable domain, with the rest obtained from reference TRBV12-5 and TRBJ2-1, is as follows: DARVTQTPRHKVTEMGQEVTMRCQPILGHNTVFWYRQTMMQGLELLAYFRNRAPLDDSGMPKDRFSAEMPDATLATLKIQPSEPRDSAVYFCASGLGLAAEQFFGPGTRLTVL.

The CDR3 sequence is CASSSPGQTATNEKLFF. The CDR3 coding sequence is TGTGCCAGTAGTTCTCCGGGACAGACAGCAACTAATGAAAAACTGTTTTTT. The rearrangement uses TRBV19 and TRBJ1-4; TRBD1 aligns across 7 bases. J gave up 0 bases and V 5 bases, and 9 bases lay outside the gene matches. The CDR3 is 17 amino acids. Germline V gene sequence: CDR1 LNHDA, CDR2 SQIVND (reference sequence).

The chain links TRBV7-2 to TRBJ2-7, with TRBD1 matching 9 bases. The V gene's germline CDR1 is SGHTA and CDR2 FQGNSA. The CDR3 length is 15 residues. Trimming cost V 5 bases and J 1 base; bases outside gene matches: 6. CDR3 region: CASSRTGTGSYEQYF. CDR3 DNA sequence: TGTGCCAGCAGCAGAACCGGGACAGGGTCCTACGAGCAGTACTTC. Together with reference TRBV7-2 and TRBJ2-7, the CDR3 gives the full variable domain: GAGVSQSPSNKVTEKGKDVELRCDPISGHTALYWYRQSLGQGLEFLIYFQGNSAPDKSGLPSDRFSAERTGGSVSTLTIQRTQQEDSAVYLCASSRTGTGSYEQYFGPGTRLTVT.

This clone was seen a handful of times. This rearrangement joins TRBV29-1 to TRBJ1-1; 7 bases agree with TRBD1. The ends lost 7 bases at V and 0 bases at J; junction bases unmatched: 8. CDR1 is SQVTM and CDR2 is ANQGSEA in the germline V gene. The CDR3 has 14 residues. The CDR3 loop is CSGQGRNMNTEAFF. CDR3 nucleotides: TGCAGCGGACAGGGTCGGAACATGAACACTGAAGCTTTCTTT. The full variable domain, in which reference TRBV29-1 and TRBJ1-1 provide the parts outside the CDR3, is SAVISQKPSRDICQRGTSLTIQCQVDSQVTMMFWYRQQPGQSLTLIATANQGSEATYESGFVIDKFPISRPNLTFSTLTVSNMSPEDSSIYLCSGQGRNMNTEAFFGQGTRLTVV.

This chain uses TRBV3-1 (or the pseudogene TRBV3-2) with TRBJ2-5, with TRBD2 as a possible D gene (6 bases). The CDR3 loop spans 14 amino acids. V lost 5 bases and J lost 1, with 11 bases in between. Germline V gene lookup returns CDR1 LGHDT and CDR2 YNNKEL (reference sequence). CDR3 sequence: CASSERDSQETQYF. The CDR3 DNA reads as TGTGCCAGCAGCGAGAGGGACTCCCAAGAGACCCAGTACTTC.

This clone has a count of ten or more. V gene TRBV5-6 combines with J gene TRBJ1-6, with D possibly being TRBD1 (6 bases). V lost 4 bases to trimming and J lost 5 bases, with 13 bases between them. This CDR3 is built from 15 residues. The germline CDR1 and CDR2 sequences are SGHDT and YYEEEE. The CDR3, as DNA: TGTGCCAGCAGCAGTCTGGGGGCGAATAATTCACCCCTCCACTTT. Encoded protein: CASSSLGANNSPLHF.